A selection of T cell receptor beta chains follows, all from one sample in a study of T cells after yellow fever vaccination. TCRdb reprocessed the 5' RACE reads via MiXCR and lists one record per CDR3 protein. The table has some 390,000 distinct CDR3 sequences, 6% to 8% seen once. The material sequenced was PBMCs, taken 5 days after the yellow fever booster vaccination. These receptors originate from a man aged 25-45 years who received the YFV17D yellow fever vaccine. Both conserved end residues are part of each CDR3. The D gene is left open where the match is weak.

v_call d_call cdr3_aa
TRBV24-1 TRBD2 CATSEARGLRLAGVYEQYF
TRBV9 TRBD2 CASSVGGREPQDTQYF
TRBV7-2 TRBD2 CASSSGLALDTQYF
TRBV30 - CAWSPRHNEQFF
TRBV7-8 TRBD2 CASSPTSGSFPGELFF
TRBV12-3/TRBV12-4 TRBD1 CASSPTGRDSFF
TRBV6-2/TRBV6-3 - CASTEEFREQFF
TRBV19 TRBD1 CASRKQGEETQYF
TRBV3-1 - CASSQGRGQPQHF
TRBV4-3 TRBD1 CASSREGAGYGYTF
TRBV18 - CASSPLLGETQYF
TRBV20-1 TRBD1 CCARPRGPRLNTEAFF
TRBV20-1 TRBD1 CSARKRDRATYGYTF
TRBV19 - CASSITGPANEQYF
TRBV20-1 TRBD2 CSGTLAGAYEQYF
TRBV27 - CASSLSEPVPGSYNEQFF
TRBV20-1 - CSARARGYEQYF
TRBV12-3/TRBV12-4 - CASSLSTGNYNEQFF
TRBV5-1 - CASSLDGAPYEQYF
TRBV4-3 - CASSREFDNEQFF
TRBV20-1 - CSAAPGAEQFF
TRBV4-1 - CASSPKPGPQEPQHF
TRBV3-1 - CASSPIQGRDTQYF
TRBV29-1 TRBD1 CSDLPGQVETQYF
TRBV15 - CATSRDRVNEKLFF
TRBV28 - CASSPVGRGRTEAFF
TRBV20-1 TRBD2 CRTSGRKYNEQFF
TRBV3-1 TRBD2 CASSRQTGLAKSSYNEQFF
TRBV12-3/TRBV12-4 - CASSRRRGSEAFF
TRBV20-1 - CSARDQGYEQFF
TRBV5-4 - CASSTGGRTEAFF
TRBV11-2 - CASSLVLSGANVLTF
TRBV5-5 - CASSATGIFTDTQYF
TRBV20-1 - CSASSGDEQYF
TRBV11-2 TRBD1 CASSLTGGQGAPGQPQHF
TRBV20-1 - CSAVGVRRETQYF
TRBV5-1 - CASSSNSGMAYNEQFF
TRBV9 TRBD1 CASSALQGAKGPSYNEQFF
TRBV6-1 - CASTSSSGTYNEQFF
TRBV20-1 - CSATSEYTDTQYF
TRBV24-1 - CATGRTDTQYF
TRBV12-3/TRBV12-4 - CASSRQVTEAFF
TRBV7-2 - CASSTGGLFEQYF
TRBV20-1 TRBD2 CSARGREGSYNEQFF
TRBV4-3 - CASSHTGAYEQYF